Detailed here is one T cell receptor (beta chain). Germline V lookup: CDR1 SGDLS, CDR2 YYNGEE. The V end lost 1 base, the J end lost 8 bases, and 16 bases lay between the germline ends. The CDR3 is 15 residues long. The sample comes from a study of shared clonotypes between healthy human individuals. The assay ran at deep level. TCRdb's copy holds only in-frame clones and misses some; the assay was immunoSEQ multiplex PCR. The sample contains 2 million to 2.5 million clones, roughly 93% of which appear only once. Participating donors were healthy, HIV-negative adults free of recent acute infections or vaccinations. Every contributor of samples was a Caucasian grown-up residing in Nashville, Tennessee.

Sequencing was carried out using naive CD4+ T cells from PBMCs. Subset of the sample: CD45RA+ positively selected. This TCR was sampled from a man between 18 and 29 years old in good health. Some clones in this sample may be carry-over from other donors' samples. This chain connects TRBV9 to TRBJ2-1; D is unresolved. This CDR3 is CASSVFGDEVYEQFF. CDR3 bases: TGTGCCAGCAGCGTATTCGGAGATGAGGTCTATGAGCAGTTCTTC.